The 9 T cell receptor beta chains below come from one sample, sequenced in a study of T cells in women clearing cervical HPV infection. Data came from immunoSEQ multiplex PCR; TCRdb stores just in-frame clones and leaves some out. The sample data list tens of thousands of clones. Sequencing input: blood buffy coat. These receptors were taken from a woman between 18 and 69 years old with a cervical HPV16 infection that either progressed to CIN3+ or cleared (not recorded which).

As regards this clone: The missing CDR3 end, 3 residues past where the read stops, is filled in from the germline J gene. The J gene is TRBJ2-7, the V gene TRBV7-9; D might be TRBD1 (6 bases). Trimming removed 5 bases from V and 3 bases from J, with 11 bases in between. CDR1 and CDR2 from the germline V gene are SEHNR and FQNEAQ (reference sequence). The CDR3 has 13 residues. CDR3 sequence reads: CASSANRVYEQYF. The CDR3 bases that were read are TGTGCCAGCAGCGCCAACAGGGTCTACGAG.

Note on this clone: The read ends 3 residues before the CDR3 terminus; that terminus is restored from the germline J gene. V and J are TRBV7-3 and TRBJ1-6, with D possibly being TRBD1 (6 bases). CDR3 length: 14 residues. Per germline, CDR1 SGHTA and CDR2 FQGTGA. The CDR3 sequence: CASSSTGPGFTLHF. The CDR3 bases that were read are TGTGCCAGCAGCTCCACAGGGCCCGGCTTCACC.

In regard to this clone: The CDR3 goes on 3 residues after the read ends, and that part is filled in from the germline J gene. This sequence joins TRBV19 and TRBJ2-1; TRBD2 matches at 10 bases. The length of the CDR3 is 15 residues. The V gene end was trimmed by 5 bases and the J gene end by 7 bases; junction bases not matched to a gene: 8. Germline lookup yields CDR1 LNHDA and CDR2 SQIVND (reference sequence). The CDR3 here is CASSGISGRRNEQFF. CDR3 DNA, as far as it was read: TGTGCCAGTAGTGGAATTAGCGGGAGGAGGAATGAG.

Remarks on this clone: The CDR3 is cut off 3 residues early in the read; its end comes from the germline J gene. The chain has TRBV19 and TRBJ1-2, with D tentatively TRBD1 (6 bases). Germline CDR1 and CDR2: LNHDA and SQIVND (reference sequence). The CDR3 runs to 15 residues. CDR3 protein: CASSMASGQTYDYTF. CDR3 bases read: TGTGCCAGTAGTATGGCCTCGGGACAAACCTACGAC.

On this clone: The CDR3 goes on 3 residues after the read ends, and that part is filled in from the germline J gene. The chain joins TRBV7-2 to TRBJ2-2; D is possibly TRBD1 (6 bases). Trimming pared 5 bases from V and 0 bases from J, leaving 10 bases between. Germline assignment: CDR1 SGHTA and CDR2 FQGNSA. The CDR3 totals 15 residues. The covered CDR3 bases are TGTGCCAGCAGCCTCGGGACATCGAACACCGGGGAG. Its protein is CASSLGTSNTGE. The CDR3, in full, reads CASSLGTSNTGELFF.

Concerning this clone itself: The read halts 3 residues ahead of the CDR3 end, with the missing end drawn from the germline J gene. The rearrangement joins TRBV20-1 to TRBJ2-7, with TRBD2 matching 7 bases. V lost 5 bases and J lost 3; bases outside the gene matches: 7. Germline CDR1 is DFQATT and CDR2 is SNEGSKA (reference sequence). The CDR3 runs 13 residues. CDR3 DNA, as far as it was read: TGCAGTGCTCTAGCGGCTCTAAGCTACGAG. Translated, it gives CSALAALSYE. The whole CDR3 is CSALAALSYEQYF.

Comments on this clone: Read data end 3 residues before the CDR3 end; the end is taken from the germline J gene. The J gene is TRBJ1-2, the V gene TRBV20-1; 8 bases map to TRBD1. CDR3 length: 13 residues. Germline CDR1 DFQATT, CDR2 SNEGSKA (reference sequence). V shed 7 bases, J shed 2 bases, and the junction held 6 bases outside the gene matches. CDR3 DNA (partial): TGCAGTGGGACCGGACAGGGAAACTATGGC. Translating gives CSGTGQGNYG. The whole CDR3 protein is CSGTGQGNYGYTF.

Details on this clone: The read gets to within 3 residues of the CDR3 end, and the germline J gene fills in the rest. This chain links TRBV6-2 or TRBV6-3 with TRBJ1-2; D ambiguous. The length of the CDR3 is 13 residues. Germline V gene data show CDR1 as MNHEY and CDR2 as SVGEGT. Trimming took off 0 bases at V and 4 bases at J, with 6 bases between the two ends. CDR3 sequence: CASSYSGIYGYTF. CDR3 bases read: TGTGCCAGCAGTTACTCGGGCATCTATGGC.

Turning to this clone: The read falls 3 residues short of the CDR3 end, and the missing part is taken from the germline J gene. J is TRBJ1-2 and V is TRBV18; 10 nucleotides line up with TRBD1. Germline V lookup: CDR1 KGHSH, CDR2 LQKENI. There are 15 residues in the CDR3. The CDR3 DNA, read in part, is TGTGCCAGCTCACCGACAGGGGGCGCGGGCTACGAC. The encoded protein is CASSPTGGAGYD. In full, the CDR3 reads CASSPTGGAGYDYTF.